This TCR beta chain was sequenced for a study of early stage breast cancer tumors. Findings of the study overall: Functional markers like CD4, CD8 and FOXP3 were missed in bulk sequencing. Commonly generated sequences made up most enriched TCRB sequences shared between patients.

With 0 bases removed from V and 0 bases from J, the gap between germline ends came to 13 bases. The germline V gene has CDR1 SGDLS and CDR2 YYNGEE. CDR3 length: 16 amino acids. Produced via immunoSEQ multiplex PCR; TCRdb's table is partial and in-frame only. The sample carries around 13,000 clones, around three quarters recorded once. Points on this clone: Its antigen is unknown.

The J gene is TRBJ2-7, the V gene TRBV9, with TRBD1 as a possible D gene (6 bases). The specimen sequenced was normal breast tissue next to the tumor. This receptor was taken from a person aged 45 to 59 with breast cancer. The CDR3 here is CASSVDFRTASYEQYF. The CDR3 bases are TGTGCCAGCAGCGTAGATTTTCGGACAGCCTCCTACGAGCAGTACTTC.